Shown below are 28 T cell receptor beta chains from a single sample sequenced in a study of blood T cell repertoires in COVID-19 (dated by TCRdb to 2019 to 2021). The library came from the immunoSEQ multiplex PCR assay. TCRdb took over this immuneACCESS table, retaining in-frame rearrangements with V and J assigned. Such tables are incomplete; in checked studies, under half of the missing clones stem from an unresolved V gene, and the remainder is unexplained. The sample includes some 320,000 clones, with around nine tenths observed a single time. The leading ten clones occupy less than 3.5% of the sample. Sequenced material: PBMCs or T cells enriched from blood (not recorded which). These receptors came from a woman aged 45-59 years who had been exposed to COVID-19.

The V gene is TRBV5-6, the J gene TRBJ1-4; D is ambiguous. V shed 4 bases and J shed 0 bases, with 16 bases lying between them. Looked up from germline, CDR1 is SGHDT and CDR2 is YYEEEE. The CDR3 loop spans 17 amino acids. CDR3 sequence (DNA): TGTGCCAGCAGCATCCGAGGTACCCGTGCAACTAATGAAAAACTGTTTTTT. The encoded protein is CASSIRGTRATNEKLFF.

Remarks on this clone: The same CDR3 can be traced to other DNA sequences in this sample. This chain links TRBV27 with TRBJ1-6; 9 bases are shared with TRBD1. Unmatched junction bases numbered 5, after V lost 3 bases and J lost 5 bases. This CDR3 is 16 amino acids long. The germline gives CDR1 MNHEY, CDR2 SMNVEV (reference sequence). The DNA of the CDR3 is TGTGCCAGCAGTTTGAAGGGACAGGGAAATAATTCACCCCTCCACTTT. This translates into CASSLKGQGNNSPLHF.

This chain joins TRBV4-2 and TRBJ1-4, with a weak D call TRBD1 (6 bases). V lost 8 bases, J lost 6 bases, and 19 bases lay in between. CDR3 size: 15 residues. Germline-derived CDR1 and CDR2 are LGHNA and YNFKEQ. The CDR3 nucleotides are TGTGCCAGCCGAGAGAAACAGGGTCCGTATGAAAAACTGTTTTTT. Protein sequence: CASREKQGPYEKLFF.

This chain uses TRBV5-5 with TRBJ1-2; D is uncertain. Germline loops: CDR1 SGHKS, CDR2 YYEKEE (reference sequence). Trimming cost V 0 bases and J 7 bases, with 10 bases left between them. This CDR3 has 13 residues. The CDR3 region is CASSLDSFFGYTF. For the CDR3, the DNA is TGTGCCAGCAGCTTGGACAGTTTTTTTGGCTACACCTTC.

The chain carries TRBV10-3 and TRBJ1-5, with 7 bases identical to TRBD1. Germline V gene data show CDR1 as ENHRY and CDR2 as SYGVKD. V lost 7 bases and J lost 4; bases outside the gene matches: 19. The CDR3 is 18 amino acids. CDR3 in amino acids: CAITELGSGTVKNQPQHF. The CDR3 DNA follows: TGTGCCATCACCGAGTTAGGTTCCGGGACAGTGAAAAATCAGCCCCAGCATTTT.

V is TRBV7-5 and J is TRBJ2-1; TRBD2 is the table's D call, not checked against the DNA. TRBV7-5 is a listed pseudogene. The CDR3 is made up of 16 amino acids. The CDR3 DNA follows: TGTGCCAGAAGCCCCCCCCCGGGGGGCCCTAAGGATGAGCAGTTCTTC. The encoded protein is CARSPPPGGPKDEQFF.

V usage is TRBV10-3 and J usage is TRBJ2-1, with 10 bases identical to TRBD2. Germline CDR1 and CDR2: ENHRY and SYGVKD. The CDR3 is 19 amino acids. V trimming: 3 bases; J trimming: 6 bases; junction bases outside the gene matches: 17. The CDR3 spells CAISDPLFSGGALGNEQFF. DNA for the CDR3: TGTGCCATCAGTGACCCCCTGTTCAGCGGGGGGGCCCTGGGCAATGAGCAGTTCTTC.

This chain links TRBV5-1 with TRBJ2-7; TRBD1 matches 11 bases. V lost 0 bases to trimming and J lost 6 bases; unmatched junction nucleotides: 5. CDR3 length: 15 residues. CDR1 SGHRS and CDR2 YFSETQ come from the germline V gene. CDR3 sequence: CASSLVSGTGGEQYF. The CDR3 DNA reads as TGCGCCAGCAGCTTGGTATCGGGGACAGGGGGCGAGCAGTACTTC.

J is TRBJ2-2 and V is TRBV2; the match to TRBD1 covers 8 bases. The CDR3 runs 17 residues. After removal of 6 bases from V and 1 base from J, the junction contained 10 bases not matched to a gene. The germline V gene has CDR1 SNHLY and CDR2 FYNNEI. Here the CDR3 DNA reads TGTGCCAGCAGCGATCAGTCCGGGACAGGGAACACCGGGGAGCTGTTTTTT. Translation gives CASSDQSGTGNTGELFF.

This clone was recorded only once. The chain is built from TRBV30 and TRBJ2-5; possible D gene TRBD1, 5 bases. The CDR3 covers 13 residues. Per germline, CDR1 GTSNPN and CDR2 SVGIG (reference sequence). Trimming took 2 bases from V and 5 from J, leaving 12 bases between them. CDR3 coding DNA: TGTGCCTGGAGTTTTGGGGCTGGGGAGACCCAGTACTTC. It yields the protein CAWSFGAGETQYF.

The chain links TRBV7-2 to TRBJ1-5; unclear D gene. V was shortened by 0 bases and J by 9 bases, with 12 bases between the two germline ends. CDR1 is SGHTA and CDR2 is FQGNSA in the germline V gene. The CDR3 loop spans 14 amino acids. CDR3 nucleotide sequence: TGTGCCAGCAGCTTAGCGCGCGACGAGGGGCCCCAGCATTTT. Protein product: CASSLARDEGPQHF.

The chain employs TRBV5-1 and TRBJ2-7; D possibly corresponds to TRBD2 (5 bases). V was cut by 0 bases and J by 0 bases, with 10 bases left in between. The CDR3 covers 15 residues. From germline, CDR1 is SGHRS and CDR2 YFSETQ. This CDR3 is CASSLVGAVSYEQYF. DNA of the CDR3: TGCGCCAGCAGCTTGGTAGGAGCGGTCTCCTACGAGCAGTACTTC.

V is TRBV9 and J is TRBJ2-5, with 8 bases lining up with TRBD2. The CDR3 totals 15 residues. In germline, CDR1 is SGDLS, CDR2 YYNGEE. Trimming cost V 0 bases and J 1 base; bases outside gene matches: 2. CDR3 region: CASSVAGGPQETQYF. Here the CDR3 DNA reads TGTGCCAGCAGCGTAGCGGGGGGGCCCCAAGAGACCCAGTACTTC.

The chain joins TRBV2 to TRBJ1-5; D unresolved. The CDR3 runs 13 residues. Germline-derived CDR1 and CDR2 are SNHLY and FYNNEI. Deletions cut 6 bases from V and 4 bases from J, with 10 bases between. The CDR3 sequence: CASREIANQPQHF. The CDR3 nucleotides are TGTGCCAGCAGGGAGATAGCAAATCAGCCCCAGCATTTT.

The V and J genes are TRBV19 and TRBJ1-1, with D uncertain. The CDR3 runs 12 residues. Germline values: CDR1 LNHDA, CDR2 SQIVND (reference sequence). Trimming pared 5 bases from V and 1 base from J, leaving 5 bases between. CDR3 region: CASSSGNTEAFF. CDR3 in DNA: TGTGCCAGTAGTTCGGGGAACACTGAAGCTTTCTTT.

The chain combines TRBV30 with TRBJ2-7; TRBD2 agrees at 7 bases. The germline V gene has CDR1 GTSNPN and CDR2 SVGIG (reference sequence). V lost 5 bases, J lost 0 bases, and 4 bases stayed unmatched. CDR3 length equals 13 residues. For the CDR3, the DNA is TGTGCCTGGGGGGAGGGCAACTCCTACGAGCAGTACTTC. Encoded protein: CAWGEGNSYEQYF. The full variable domain, with the rest looked up from reference TRBV30 and TRBJ2-7, is SQTIHQWPATLVQPVGSPLSLECTVEGTSNPNLYWYRQAAGRGLQLLFYSVGIGQISSEVPQNLSASRPQDRQFILSSKKLLLSDSGFYLCAWGEGNSYEQYFGPGTRLTVT.

The chain couples TRBV5-6 to TRBJ2-5; D is uncertain. This CDR3 region has 14 residues. Per germline, CDR1 SGHDT and CDR2 YYEEEE. V was pared by 2 bases and J by 1 base, with 9 bases between. The CDR3 coding sequence is TGTGCCAGCAGCTTCCGTTCCGGCCAAGAGACCCAGTACTTC. This translates into CASSFRSGQETQYF. The full variable domain, its missing parts supplied by reference TRBV5-6 and TRBJ2-5, is DAGVTQSPTHLIKTRGQQVTLRCSPKSGHDTVSWYQQALGQGPQFIFQYYEEEERQRGNFPDRFSGHQFPNYSSELNVNALLLGDSALYLCASSFRSGQETQYFGPGTRLLVL.

The chain combines TRBV5-1 with TRBJ2-3; TRBD2 agrees at 9 bases. J gave up 2 bases and V 5 bases, and 3 bases lay outside the gene matches. Germline V gene data show CDR1 as SGHRS and CDR2 as YFSETQ. The CDR3 covers 14 residues. CDR3 nucleotide sequence: TGCGCCAGCAGAGCGGGGGGAAACACAGATACGCAGTATTTT. Amino acid sequence: CASRAGGNTDTQYF.

The chain has TRBV7-9 and TRBJ1-2; D may be TRBD1 (5 bases). The germline V and J ends were trimmed by 5 bases and 4 bases, with 8 bases remaining between them. Per the germline V gene, CDR1 is SEHNR and CDR2 is FQNEAQ (reference sequence). CDR3 length: 12 residues. DNA of the CDR3: TGTGCCAGCAGCCAAGACAGCTATGGCTACACCTTC. Its protein product is CASSQDSYGYTF.

The chain combines TRBV5-1 with TRBJ2-2; the D gene is possibly TRBD2 (6 bases). V was clipped by 4 bases and J by 5 bases, with 12 bases between them. Germline-derived CDR1 and CDR2 are SGHRS and YFSETQ. This CDR3 comprises 14 residues. The CDR3 loop reads CASSTPGGTGELFF. The CDR3 DNA reads TGCGCCAGCAGCACCCCCGGGGGAACCGGGGAGCTGTTTTTT.

The genes are TRBV21-1 and TRBJ1-5; no check of the table's D call, TRBD1, against the DNA was made. TRBV21-1 counts as a pseudogene. The CDR3 consists of 16 residues. CDR3 region: CATCAGDRAGGQPQHF. The CDR3 DNA follows: TGTGCGACCTGTGCAGGGGACAGGGCTGGGGGGCAGCCCCAGCATTTT.

The rearrangement joins TRBV3-1 (or the pseudogene TRBV3-2) to TRBJ2-5, with 8 bases identical to TRBD2. The CDR3 consists of 15 residues. The J segment lost 5 bases and the V segment lost 2 bases, leaving 7 bases of the junction unmatched. The germline CDR1 and CDR2 sequences are LGHDT and YNNKEL (reference sequence). CDR3 loop: CASSQSRLARETQYF. The CDR3 region has the DNA TGTGCCAGCAGCCAAAGTCGACTAGCGAGGGAGACCCAGTACTTC.

This chain uses TRBV3-1 (or the pseudogene TRBV3-2) with TRBJ1-6, with D perhaps matching TRBD1 (6 bases). This CDR3 region has 15 residues. Germline loops: CDR1 LGHDT, CDR2 YNNKEL (reference sequence). The V gene lost 1 base and the J gene lost 9 bases, with 13 bases spanning the gap. The CDR3 coding sequence is TGTGCCAGCAGCCAAGGACAGGTTATGCGTTCACCCCTCCACTTT. Its translation is CASSQGQVMRSPLHF.

The chain employs TRBV28 and TRBJ1-2, with 7 bases identical to TRBD1. J gave up 3 bases and V 11 bases, and 12 bases lay outside the gene matches. Per the germline V gene, CDR1 is MDHEN and CDR2 is SYDVKM. This CDR3 comprises 14 residues. CDR3 in DNA: TGTGCCTCCCAGAGGTCAGGGGGTGACTATGGCTACACCTTC. Its protein is CASQRSGGDYGYTF.

The V and J genes are TRBV29-1 and TRBJ2-7; the match to TRBD1 covers 7 bases. Germline values: CDR1 SQVTM, CDR2 ANQGSEA. V was pared by 7 bases and J by 5 bases, with 14 bases of the junction left unmatched. The CDR3 spans 14 residues. The CDR3, as DNA: TGCAGCGCTACAGGGGTATCAGTTCTCGACGAGCAGTACTTC. Translated, it gives CSATGVSVLDEQYF.

The chain links TRBV2 to TRBJ2-3; 10 nucleotides match TRBD1. Germline CDR1 SNHLY, CDR2 FYNNEI. J lost 3 bases, V lost 6 bases, and 9 bases had no gene match. The CDR3 has 16 residues. CDR3 protein: CASSLRQGARTDTQYF. The DNA of the CDR3 is TGTGCCAGCAGCCTCAGACAGGGGGCTAGGACAGATACGCAGTATTTT.

This sequence joins TRBV6-5 and TRBJ1-5; the match to TRBD1 covers 9 bases. In germline, CDR1 is MNHEY, CDR2 SVGAGI. This CDR3 comprises 15 residues. After removal of 5 bases from V and 6 bases from J, the junction contained 8 bases not matched to a gene. CDR3 DNA sequence: TGTGCCAGCAGTCCCGTACGGGACAGGGTTCAGCCCCAGCATTTT. It specifies CASSPVRDRVQPQHF.

The chain couples TRBV7-9 to TRBJ2-3, with D possibly matching TRBD2 (6 bases). The germline V gene has CDR1 SEHNR and CDR2 FQNEAQ (reference sequence). V lost 0 bases to trimming and J lost 0 bases, with 7 bases between them. The CDR3 extends over 15 amino acids. The CDR3 DNA is TGTGCCAGCAGCTTAGCCGGGGGTAGCACAGATACGCAGTATTTT. Its protein product is CASSLAGGSTDTQYF. Drawing the rest from reference TRBV7-9 and TRBJ2-3, the complete variable domain is DTGVSQNPRHKITKRGQNVTFRCDPISEHNRLYWYRQTLGQGPEFLTYFQNEAQLEKSRLLSDRFSAERPKGSFSTLEIQRTEQGDSAMYLCASSLAGGSTDTQYFGPGTRLTVL.